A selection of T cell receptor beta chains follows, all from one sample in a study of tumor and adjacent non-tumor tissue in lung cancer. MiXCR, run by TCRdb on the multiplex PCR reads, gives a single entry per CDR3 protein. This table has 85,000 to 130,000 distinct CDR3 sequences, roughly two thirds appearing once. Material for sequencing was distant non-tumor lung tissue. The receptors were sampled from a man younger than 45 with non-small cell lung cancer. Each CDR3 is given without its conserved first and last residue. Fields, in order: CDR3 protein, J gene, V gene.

CDR3 protein: SVRVVSQGNTQY
J gene: TRBJ2-3
V gene: TRBV20-1

CDR3 protein: TSSSTSGKGFTGEPF
J gene: TRBJ2-2
V gene: TRBV4-3

CDR3 protein: ASSQHPHIGGTYNGQF
J gene: TRBJ2-1
V gene: TRBV4-2

CDR3 protein: ASSQEPLAVRSTDKQY
J gene: TRBJ2-3
V gene: TRBV4-1

CDR3 protein: ASTHSGRVTKNIQY
J gene: TRBJ2-4
V gene: TRBV11-1

CDR3 protein: ASSYYLDGNGYTQY
J gene: TRBJ2-3
V gene: TRBV11-2

CDR3 protein: SAALRDSLSIEAF
J gene: TRBJ1-1
V gene: TRBV29-1

CDR3 protein: ASIHQGGGAKVLT
J gene: TRBJ2-6
V gene: TRBV12-3/TRBV12-4

CDR3 protein: ASNQEAMNGQF
J gene: TRBJ2-1
V gene: TRBV4-1

CDR3 protein: ASSPRGSGYEQY
J gene: TRBJ2-7
V gene: TRBV4-1

CDR3 protein: ARCDTGGDIQY
J gene: TRBJ2-4
V gene: TRBV6-1

CDR3 protein: ASSLGQFQETQY
J gene: TRBJ2-5
V gene: TRBV5-1

CDR3 protein: ASSPPGADTQY
J gene: TRBJ2-5
V gene: TRBV18

CDR3 protein: RAPSTGGLVRHYGYT
J gene: TRBJ1-2
V gene: TRBV20-1

CDR3 protein: ANSQIIENYGYT
J gene: TRBJ1-2
V gene: TRBV7-9

CDR3 protein: SVEGDRGRSETHY
J gene: TRBJ2-5
V gene: TRBV29-1

CDR3 protein: TSRKDNQEIQY
J gene: TRBJ2-5
V gene: TRBV6-2/TRBV6-3

CDR3 protein: ASSIGAEGDGYT
J gene: TRBJ1-2
V gene: TRBV19

CDR3 protein: SVPGGSLRETQY
J gene: TRBJ2-5
V gene: TRBV20-1

CDR3 protein: ASSTGTSWRSDTQY
J gene: TRBJ2-3
V gene: TRBV11-3

CDR3 protein: ATSDTKGGQGGEKLF
J gene: TRBJ1-4
V gene: TRBV24-1

CDR3 protein: ASSFGQGGLF
J gene: TRBJ1-4
V gene: TRBV5-4

CDR3 protein: SATDKDYPWNTEAF
J gene: TRBJ1-1
V gene: TRBV20-1

CDR3 protein: ASSRTLARGYA
J gene: TRBJ1-2
V gene: TRBV6-5

CDR3 protein: ASRRDRTGELF
J gene: TRBJ2-2
V gene: TRBV6-5

CDR3 protein: VWSAGVGGTDTQY
J gene: TRBJ2-3
V gene: TRBV30

CDR3 protein: VSSQEYRNSTLH
J gene: TRBJ1-6
V gene: TRBV4-3

CDR3 protein: ASSSEAGGYNEQF
J gene: TRBJ2-1
V gene: TRBV11-1

CDR3 protein: AVGKEGYEQY
J gene: TRBJ2-7
V gene: TRBV10-3

CDR3 protein: SVTRDPEGQETQY
J gene: TRBJ2-5
V gene: TRBV20-1

CDR3 protein: SVSTPGGTDTQY
J gene: TRBJ2-3
V gene: TRBV20-1

CDR3 protein: ASSYSTDPETQN
J gene: TRBJ2-5
V gene: TRBV6-5

CDR3 protein: ASSVLTTSFYNEQF
J gene: TRBJ2-1
V gene: TRBV9

CDR3 protein: ASSPDRNYGYT
J gene: TRBJ1-2
V gene: TRBV11-2

CDR3 protein: ASSFGSGTDKQY
J gene: TRBJ2-3
V gene: TRBV5-4

CDR3 protein: SARGGQVYGYT
J gene: TRBJ1-2
V gene: TRBV20-1

CDR3 protein: SASRSQPQGTQY
J gene: TRBJ2-5
V gene: TRBV20-1

CDR3 protein: ASRQRSGNTIY
J gene: TRBJ1-3
V gene: TRBV12-3/TRBV12-4

CDR3 protein: AGSWTAVDTEAF
J gene: TRBJ1-1
V gene: TRBV11-1

CDR3 protein: VTSRDQDFDNEQF
J gene: TRBJ2-1
V gene: TRBV15

CDR3 protein: SVADTSAHEQY
J gene: TRBJ2-7
V gene: TRBV29-1

CDR3 protein: ANSQDLGAVSGQL
J gene: TRBJ2-1
V gene: TRBV4-1

CDR3 protein: CSASSAEKLF
J gene: TRBJ1-4
V gene: TRBV29-1

CDR3 protein: ASSLVGQGGAEAF
J gene: TRBJ1-1
V gene: TRBV28

CDR3 protein: ASSPGTGVQETQY
J gene: TRBJ2-5
V gene: TRBV7-9

CDR3 protein: ASSHVGQDQENQY
J gene: TRBJ2-5
V gene: TRBV4-1

CDR3 protein: STNTRLPGELF
J gene: TRBJ2-2
V gene: TRBV20-1

CDR3 protein: GAIGGLVLDTQY
J gene: TRBJ2-3
V gene: TRBV20-1

CDR3 protein: ASVEGTEAF
J gene: TRBJ1-1
V gene: TRBV10-2

CDR3 protein: SVDWGRQETQY
J gene: TRBJ2-5
V gene: TRBV29-1

CDR3 protein: ASSRPLGQETQY
J gene: TRBJ2-5
V gene: TRBV11-2

CDR3 protein: ASTSSLGGNSPLH
J gene: TRBJ1-6
V gene: TRBV6-5

CDR3 protein: ASSPGLDQETQY
J gene: TRBJ2-5
V gene: TRBV5-1

CDR3 protein: ASSSGILDYGYT
J gene: TRBJ1-2
V gene: TRBV7-3

CDR3 protein: IARAMAGDTYEQY
J gene: TRBJ2-7
V gene: TRBV20-1